The clone carrying this T cell receptor beta chain was found many times. Its antigen is not known. This record belongs to a study of early T cells in non-severe SARS-CoV-2 infection. Background on the study: Chains were unpaired, as sequencing was done on bulk RNA from unsorted whole blood. Study-wide results and limits: The VDJdb matching leaned toward anti-spike CD8 responses and overlooked private and CD4 specificities.

The library protocol tagged individual cDNA molecules with unique molecular identifiers. TCRdb called the 5' RACE reads again in MiXCR, with one record for every CDR3 protein. The sample contains about 25,000 distinct CDR3 sequences, about 4.7% of which appear only once. The V and J ends lost 5 bases and 2 bases respectively, with 16 bases between them. From germline, CDR1 is SGHTA and CDR2 FQGNSA. The CDR3 consists of 16 residues. The origin of this receptor is an adult who was a healthcare worker with PCR-confirmed SARS-CoV-2 infection or an uninfected control (not recorded which). The rearrangement uses TRBV7-2 and TRBJ2-1; maybe TRBD2 (5 bases). Sequences were obtained from whole blood. CDR3 amino acids: CASSPRSGFAYNEQFF. CDR3 in DNA: TGTGCCAGCAGCCCACGGAGCGGATTCGCCTACAATGAGCAGTTCTTC.